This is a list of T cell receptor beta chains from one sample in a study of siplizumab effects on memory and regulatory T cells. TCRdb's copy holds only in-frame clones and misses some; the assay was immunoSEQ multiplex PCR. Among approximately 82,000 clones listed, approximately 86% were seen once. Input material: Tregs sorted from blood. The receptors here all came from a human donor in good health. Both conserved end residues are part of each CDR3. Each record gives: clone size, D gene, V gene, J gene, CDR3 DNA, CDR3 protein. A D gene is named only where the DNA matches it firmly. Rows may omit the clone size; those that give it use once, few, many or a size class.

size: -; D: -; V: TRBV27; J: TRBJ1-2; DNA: TGTGCCAGCGGAGGCAGGGTGTTTGGCTACACCTTC; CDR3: CASGGRVFGYTF
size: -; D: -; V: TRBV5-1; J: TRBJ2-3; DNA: TGCGCCAGCAGCAAAAGGGGAGATACGCAGTATTTT; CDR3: CASSKRGDTQYF
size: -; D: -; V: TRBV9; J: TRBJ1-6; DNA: TGTGCCAGCAGCGTAGGCGATAATAATTCACCCCTCCACTTT; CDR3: CASSVGDNNSPLHF
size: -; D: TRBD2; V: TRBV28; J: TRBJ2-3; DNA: TGTGCCAGCACAACCGGGACTAGCAGTGCAACAGATACGCAGTATTTT; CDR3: CASTTGTSSATDTQYF
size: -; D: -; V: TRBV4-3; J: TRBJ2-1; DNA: TGCGCCAGCAGCCAAGGGGGGGGGCGCTACAATGAGCAGTTCTTC; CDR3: CASSQGGGRYNEQFF
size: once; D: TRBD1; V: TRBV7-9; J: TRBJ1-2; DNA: TGTGCCAGCAGCTTATTGGGACAGGGAAACTATGGCTACACCTTC; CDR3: CASSLLGQGNYGYTF
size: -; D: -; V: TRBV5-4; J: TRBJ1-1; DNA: TGTGCCAGCAGCTTGGCTAATGAAGCTTTCTTT; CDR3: CASSLANEAFF
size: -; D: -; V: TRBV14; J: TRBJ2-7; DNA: TGTGCCAGCAGCCAAAGGGGGGGACAATCCTACGAGCAGTACTTC; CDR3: CASSQRGGQSYEQYF
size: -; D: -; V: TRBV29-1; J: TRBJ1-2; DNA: TGCAGCGTTCAGGGTTTAGGTGGCTACACCTTC; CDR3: CSVQGLGGYTF
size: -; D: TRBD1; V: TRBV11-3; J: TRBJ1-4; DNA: TGTGCCAGCAGCTTTACCGGGACAGGGGGAGAAAAACTGTTTTTT; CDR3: CASSFTGTGGEKLFF
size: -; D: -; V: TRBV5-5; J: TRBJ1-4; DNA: TGTGCCAGCAGCTTGTATCGTGGGGCGGATGAAAAACTGTTTTTT; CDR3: CASSLYRGADEKLFF
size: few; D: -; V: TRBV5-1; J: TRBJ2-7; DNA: TGCGCCAGCAGCTTGTCAGTCTCAGTGGGGCGGGTCCACGAGCAGTACTTC; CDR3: CASSLSVSVGRVHEQYF
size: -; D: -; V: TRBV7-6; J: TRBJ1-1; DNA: TGTGCCAGCAGCCCCCCCCTCGGCAAAGATGATTTCTTT; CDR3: CASSPPLGKDDFF
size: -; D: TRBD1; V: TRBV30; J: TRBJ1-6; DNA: TGTGCCTGGAGCGCAGGGGGTAATTCACCCCTCCACTTT; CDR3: CAWSAGGNSPLHF
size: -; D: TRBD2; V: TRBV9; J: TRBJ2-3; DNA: TGTGCCAGCAGCGTAGGGGCTAGCGGGTACTCTAGCACAGATACGCAGTATTTT; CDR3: CASSVGASGYSSTDTQYF
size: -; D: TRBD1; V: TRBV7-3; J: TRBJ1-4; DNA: TGTGCCAGCAACCTGCCAGGGGGTGAAAAACTGTTTTTT; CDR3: CASNLPGGEKLFF
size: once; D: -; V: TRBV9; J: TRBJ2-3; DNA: TGTGCCAGCAGCGTAGTTCAAGTCGCTAGCACAGATACGCAGTATTTT; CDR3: CASSVVQVASTDTQYF
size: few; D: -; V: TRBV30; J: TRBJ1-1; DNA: TGTGCCTGGAGTGTCGGAGGGGGAAGCACTGAAGCTTTCTTT; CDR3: CAWSVGGGSTEAFF
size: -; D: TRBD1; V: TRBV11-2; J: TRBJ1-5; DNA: TGTGCCAGCAGCTTGGGACAGGGGGCCGCGGGTCAGCCCCAGCATTTT; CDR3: CASSLGQGAAGQPQHF
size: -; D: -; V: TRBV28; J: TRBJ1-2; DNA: TGTGCCAGCAGTTTTCGCTCGGCTGGCTACACCTTC; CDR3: CASSFRSAGYTF
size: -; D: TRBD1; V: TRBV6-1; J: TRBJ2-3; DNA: TGTGCCAGCAGCCACGGGGACAGGGCCCCAGATACGCAGTATTTT; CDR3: CASSHGDRAPDTQYF
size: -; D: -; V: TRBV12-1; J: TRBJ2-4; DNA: TGTGCCACCGCGCGGATACTAGCCAAAAACATTCAGTACTTC; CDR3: CATARILAKNIQYF
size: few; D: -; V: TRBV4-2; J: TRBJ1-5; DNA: TGTGCCAGCAGCCATTCCACAGATTCCAATCAGCCCCAGCATTTT; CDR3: CASSHSTDSNQPQHF
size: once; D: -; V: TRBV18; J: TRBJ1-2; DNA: TGTGCCAGCTCACCCACAAGGGGAACTAACTATGGCTACACCTTC; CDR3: CASSPTRGTNYGYTF